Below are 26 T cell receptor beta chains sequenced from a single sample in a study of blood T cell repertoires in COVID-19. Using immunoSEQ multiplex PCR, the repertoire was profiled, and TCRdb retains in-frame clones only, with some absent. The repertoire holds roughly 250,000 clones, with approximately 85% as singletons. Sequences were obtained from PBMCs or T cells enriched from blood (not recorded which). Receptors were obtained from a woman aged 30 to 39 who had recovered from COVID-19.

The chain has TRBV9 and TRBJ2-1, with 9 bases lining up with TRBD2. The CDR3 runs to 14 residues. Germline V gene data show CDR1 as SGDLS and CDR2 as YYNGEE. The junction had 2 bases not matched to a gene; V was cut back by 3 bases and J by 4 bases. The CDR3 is CASSGSGGYNEQFF. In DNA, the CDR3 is TGTGCCAGCAGCGGTAGCGGGGGATACAATGAGCAGTTCTTC.

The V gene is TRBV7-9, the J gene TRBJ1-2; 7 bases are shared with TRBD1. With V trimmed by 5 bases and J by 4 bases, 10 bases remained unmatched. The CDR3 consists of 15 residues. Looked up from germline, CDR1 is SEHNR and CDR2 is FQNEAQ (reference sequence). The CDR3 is CASSPTGYTFYGYTF. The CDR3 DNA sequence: TGTGCCAGCAGCCCGACAGGGTACACTTTCTATGGCTACACCTTC.

The CDR3 sequence: CATSSSGTGNSPLHF. CDR3 nucleotide sequence: TGTGCCACCAGCAGTTCCGGGACAGGGAATTCACCCCTCCACTTT. The chain combines TRBV15 with TRBJ1-6; 9 bases align to TRBD1. Germline CDR1 and CDR2: LNHNV and YYDKDF (reference sequence). V lost 3 bases, J lost 7 bases, and 4 bases stayed unmatched. The CDR3 is made up of 15 amino acids.

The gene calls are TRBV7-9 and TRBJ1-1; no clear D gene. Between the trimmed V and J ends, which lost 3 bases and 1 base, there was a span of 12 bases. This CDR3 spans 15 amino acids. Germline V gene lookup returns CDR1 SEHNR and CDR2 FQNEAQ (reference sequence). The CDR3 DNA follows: TGTGCCAGCAGCTTCAAGGCGGCCGAGAACACTGAAGCTTTCTTT. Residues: CASSFKAAENTEAFF.

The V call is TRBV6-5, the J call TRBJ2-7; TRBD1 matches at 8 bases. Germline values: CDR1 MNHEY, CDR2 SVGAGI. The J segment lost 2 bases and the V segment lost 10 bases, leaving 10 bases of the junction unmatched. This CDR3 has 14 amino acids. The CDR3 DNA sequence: TGTGCCACTACGACGGCGGGACAGGCCTACGAGCAGTACTTC. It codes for CATTTAGQAYEQYF.

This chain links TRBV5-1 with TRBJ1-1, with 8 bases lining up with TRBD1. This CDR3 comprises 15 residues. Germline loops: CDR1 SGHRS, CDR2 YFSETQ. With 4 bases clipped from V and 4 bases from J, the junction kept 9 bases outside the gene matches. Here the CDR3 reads CASSQLGQGGTEAFF. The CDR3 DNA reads TGCGCCAGCAGCCAACTAGGACAGGGAGGCACTGAAGCTTTCTTT.

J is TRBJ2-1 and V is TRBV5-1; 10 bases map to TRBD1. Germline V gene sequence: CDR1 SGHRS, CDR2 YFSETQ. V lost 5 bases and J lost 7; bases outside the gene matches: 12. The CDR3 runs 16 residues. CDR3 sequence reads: CASSYTGTGVANEQFF. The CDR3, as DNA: TGCGCCAGCAGTTATACCGGGACAGGGGTGGCTAATGAGCAGTTCTTC.

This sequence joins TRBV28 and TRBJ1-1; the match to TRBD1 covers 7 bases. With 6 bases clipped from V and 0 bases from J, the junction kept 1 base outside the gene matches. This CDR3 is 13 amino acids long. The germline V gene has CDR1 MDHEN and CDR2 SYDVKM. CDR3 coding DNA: TGTGCCAGCAGACAGGGGATGAACACTGAAGCTTTCTTT. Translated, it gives CASRQGMNTEAFF.

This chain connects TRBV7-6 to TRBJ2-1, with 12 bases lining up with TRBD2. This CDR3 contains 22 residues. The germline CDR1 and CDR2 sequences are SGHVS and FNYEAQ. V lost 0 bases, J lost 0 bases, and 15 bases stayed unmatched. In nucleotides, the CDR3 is TGTGCCAGCAGCTTAGCGAGACTGAGGCTAGCGGGAGGGGTGGGCTCCTACAATGAGCAGTTCTTC. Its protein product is CASSLARLRLAGGVGSYNEQFF.

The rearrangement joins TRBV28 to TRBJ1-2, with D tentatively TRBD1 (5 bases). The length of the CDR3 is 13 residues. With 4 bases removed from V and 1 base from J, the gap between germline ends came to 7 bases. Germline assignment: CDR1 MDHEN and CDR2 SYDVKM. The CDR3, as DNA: TGTGCCAGCAGTTCCCAGGGTAACTATGGCTACACCTTC. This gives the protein CASSSQGNYGYTF.

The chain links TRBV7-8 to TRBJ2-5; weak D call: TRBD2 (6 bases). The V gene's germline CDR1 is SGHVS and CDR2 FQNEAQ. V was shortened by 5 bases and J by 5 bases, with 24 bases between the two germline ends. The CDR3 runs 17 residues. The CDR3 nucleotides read TGTGCCAGCAGCCCACTTGGGGCGCGCGCGGGGTCGGAGACCCAGTACTTC. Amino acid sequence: CASSPLGARAGSETQYF. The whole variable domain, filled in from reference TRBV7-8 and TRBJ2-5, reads GAGVSQSPRYKVAKRGQDVALRCDPISGHVSLFWYQQALGQGPEFLTYFQNEAQLDKSGLPSDRFFAERPEGSVSTLKIQRTQQEDSAVYLCASSPLGARAGSETQYFGPGTRLLVL.

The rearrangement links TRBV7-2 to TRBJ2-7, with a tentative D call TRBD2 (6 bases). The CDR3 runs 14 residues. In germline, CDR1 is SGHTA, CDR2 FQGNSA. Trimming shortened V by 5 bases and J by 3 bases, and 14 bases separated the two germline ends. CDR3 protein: CASSHPIGGYEQYF. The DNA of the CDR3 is TGTGCCAGCAGCCACCCCATCGGGGGCTACGAGCAGTACTTC.

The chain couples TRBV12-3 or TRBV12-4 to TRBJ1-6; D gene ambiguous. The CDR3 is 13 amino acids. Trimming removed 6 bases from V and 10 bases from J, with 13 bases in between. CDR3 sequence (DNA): TGTGCCAGCAGCCCGGGCGGGATATCACCCCTCCACTTT. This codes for CASSPGGISPLHF.

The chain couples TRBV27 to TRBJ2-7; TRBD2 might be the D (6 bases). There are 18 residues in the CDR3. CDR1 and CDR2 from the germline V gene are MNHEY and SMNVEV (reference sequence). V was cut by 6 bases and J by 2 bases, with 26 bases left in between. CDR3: CASRLRDHPGLVPYEQYF. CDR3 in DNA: TGTGCCAGCAGATTACGCGATCACCCGGGACTCGTACCCTACGAGCAGTACTTC.

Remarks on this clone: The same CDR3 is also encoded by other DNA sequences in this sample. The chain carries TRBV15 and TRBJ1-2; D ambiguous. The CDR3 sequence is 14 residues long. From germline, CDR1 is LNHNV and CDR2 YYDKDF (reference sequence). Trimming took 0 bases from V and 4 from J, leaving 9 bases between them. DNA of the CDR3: TGTGCCACCAGCAGAGACCGGTCAGGCTATGGCTACACCTTC. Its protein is CATSRDRSGYGYTF.

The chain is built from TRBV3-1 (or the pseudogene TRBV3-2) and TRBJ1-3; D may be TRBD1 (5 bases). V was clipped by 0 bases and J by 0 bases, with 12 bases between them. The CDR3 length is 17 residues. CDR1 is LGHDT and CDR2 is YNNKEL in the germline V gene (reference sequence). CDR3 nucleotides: TGTGCCAGCAGCCAAGATCAGGGAGGACCCTCTGGAAACACCATATATTTT. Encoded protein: CASSQDQGGPSGNTIYF.

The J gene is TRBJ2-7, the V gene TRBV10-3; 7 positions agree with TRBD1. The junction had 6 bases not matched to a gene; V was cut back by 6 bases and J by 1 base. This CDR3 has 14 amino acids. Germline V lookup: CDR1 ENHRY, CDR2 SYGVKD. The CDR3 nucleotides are TGTGCCATCAGATCAGACAGGGCATCCTACGAGCAGTACTTC. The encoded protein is CAIRSDRASYEQYF.

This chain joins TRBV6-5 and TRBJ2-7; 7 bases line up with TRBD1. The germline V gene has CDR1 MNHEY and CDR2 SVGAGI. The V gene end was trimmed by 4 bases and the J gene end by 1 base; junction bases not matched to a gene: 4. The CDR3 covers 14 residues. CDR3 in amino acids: CASSSGDSSYEQYF. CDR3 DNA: TGTGCCAGCAGTTCTGGGGACAGTTCCTACGAGCAGTACTTC.

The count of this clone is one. CDR3 sequence (DNA): TGTGCCGACGGACAGATCTCCTACAATGAGCAGTTCTTC. Protein product: CADGQISYNEQFF. The rearrangement joins TRBV2 to TRBJ2-1; D is possibly TRBD1 (6 bases). Trimming shortened V by 11 bases and J by 0 bases, and 11 bases separated the two germline ends. The germline gives CDR1 SNHLY, CDR2 FYNNEI. The CDR3 has 13 residues.

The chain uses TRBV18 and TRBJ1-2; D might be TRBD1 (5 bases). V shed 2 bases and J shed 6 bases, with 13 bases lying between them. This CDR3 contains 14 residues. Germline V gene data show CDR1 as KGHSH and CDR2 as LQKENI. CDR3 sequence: CASSPDSLTDGYTF. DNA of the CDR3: TGTGCCAGCTCACCAGACAGTCTAACGGATGGCTACACCTTC.

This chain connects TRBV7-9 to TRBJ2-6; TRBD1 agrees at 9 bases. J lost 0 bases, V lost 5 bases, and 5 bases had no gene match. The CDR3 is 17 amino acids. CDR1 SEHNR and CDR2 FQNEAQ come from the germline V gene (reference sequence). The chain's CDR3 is CASSTPGQGSGANVLTF. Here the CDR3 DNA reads TGTGCCAGCAGCACACCGGGACAGGGCTCTGGGGCCAACGTCCTGACTTTC.

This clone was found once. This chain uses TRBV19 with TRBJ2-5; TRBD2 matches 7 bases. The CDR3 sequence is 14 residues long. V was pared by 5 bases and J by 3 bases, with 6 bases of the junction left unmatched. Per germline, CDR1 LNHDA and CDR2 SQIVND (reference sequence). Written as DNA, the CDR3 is TGTGCCAGTAGTCCCGGGCTAGCGGAAGAGACCCAGTACTTC. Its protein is CASSPGLAEETQYF.

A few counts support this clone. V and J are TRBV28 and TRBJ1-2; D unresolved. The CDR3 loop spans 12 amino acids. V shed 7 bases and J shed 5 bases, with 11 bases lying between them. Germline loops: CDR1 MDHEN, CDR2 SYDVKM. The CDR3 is CASTPQSYGYTF. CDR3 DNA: TGTGCCAGCACCCCGCAGTCTTATGGCTACACCTTC.

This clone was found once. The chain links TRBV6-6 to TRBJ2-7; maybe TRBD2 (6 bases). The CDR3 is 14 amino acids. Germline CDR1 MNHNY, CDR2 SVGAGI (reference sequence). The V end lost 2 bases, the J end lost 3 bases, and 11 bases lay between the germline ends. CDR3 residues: CASSYRGIGYEQYF. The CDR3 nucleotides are TGTGCCAGCAGTTACCGGGGGATCGGCTACGAGCAGTACTTC.

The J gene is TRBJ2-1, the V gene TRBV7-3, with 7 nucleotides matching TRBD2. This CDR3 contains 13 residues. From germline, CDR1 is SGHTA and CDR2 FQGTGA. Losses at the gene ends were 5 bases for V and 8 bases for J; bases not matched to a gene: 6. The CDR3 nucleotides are TGTGCCAGCAGCCACGGACTAGGCGATGAGCAGTTCTTC. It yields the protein CASSHGLGDEQFF. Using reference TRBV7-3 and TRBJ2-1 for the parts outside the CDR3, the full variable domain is GAGVSQTPSNKVTEKGKYVELRCDPISGHTALYWYRQSLGQGPEFLIYFQGTGAADDSGLPNDRFFAVRPEGSVSTLKIQRTERGDSAVYLCASSHGLGDEQFFGPGTRLTVL.

CDR3 DNA sequence: TGTGCCAGCTCACCCTCACAGGGGGACACCGGGGAGCTGTTTTTT. Translation gives CASSPSQGDTGELFF. V is TRBV18 and J is TRBJ2-2, with TRBD1 identical over 8 bases. In germline, CDR1 is KGHSH, CDR2 LQKENI. Trimming at V came to 3 bases and at J to 3 bases, leaving 3 bases not matched to a gene. The CDR3 has 15 amino acids.